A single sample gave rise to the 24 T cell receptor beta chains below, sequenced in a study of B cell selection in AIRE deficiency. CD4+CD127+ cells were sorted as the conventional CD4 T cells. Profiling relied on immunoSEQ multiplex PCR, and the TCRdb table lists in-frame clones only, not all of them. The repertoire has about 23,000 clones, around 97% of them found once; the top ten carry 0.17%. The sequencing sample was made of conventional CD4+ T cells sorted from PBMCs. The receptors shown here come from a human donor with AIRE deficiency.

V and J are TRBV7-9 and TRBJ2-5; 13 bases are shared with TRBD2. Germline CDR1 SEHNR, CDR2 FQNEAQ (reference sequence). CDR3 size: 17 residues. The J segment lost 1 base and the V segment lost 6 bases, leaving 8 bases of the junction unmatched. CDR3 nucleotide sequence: TGTGCCAGCAGTTCAGGACTAGCGGGAGAGATCCAAGAGACCCAGTACTTC. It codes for CASSSGLAGEIQETQYF.

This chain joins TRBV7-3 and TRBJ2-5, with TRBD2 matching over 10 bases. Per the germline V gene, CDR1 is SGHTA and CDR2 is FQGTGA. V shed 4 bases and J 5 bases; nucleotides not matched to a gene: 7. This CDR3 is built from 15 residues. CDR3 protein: CASSSLSGRAETQYF. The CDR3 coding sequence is TGTGCCAGCAGCTCCCTGAGCGGGAGGGCCGAGACCCAGTACTTC. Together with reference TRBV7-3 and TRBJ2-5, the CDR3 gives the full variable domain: GAGVSQTPSNKVTEKGKYVELRCDPISGHTALYWYRQSLGQGPEFLIYFQGTGAADDSGLPNDRFFAVRPEGSVSTLKIQRTERGDSAVYLCASSSLSGRAETQYFGPGTRLLVL.

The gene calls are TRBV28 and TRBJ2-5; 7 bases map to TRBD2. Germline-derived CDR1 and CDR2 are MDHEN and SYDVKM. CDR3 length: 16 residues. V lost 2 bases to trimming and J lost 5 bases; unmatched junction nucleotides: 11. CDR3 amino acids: CASSLGGRGRAETQYF. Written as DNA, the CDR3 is TGTGCCAGCAGTTTAGGCGGGAGAGGCCGCGCGGAGACCCAGTACTTC.

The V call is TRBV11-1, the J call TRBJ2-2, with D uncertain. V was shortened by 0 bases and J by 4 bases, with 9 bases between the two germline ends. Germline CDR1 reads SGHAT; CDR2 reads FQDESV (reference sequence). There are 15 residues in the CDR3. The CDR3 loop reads CASSLAQVPTGELFF. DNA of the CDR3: TGTGCCAGCAGCTTAGCGCAAGTCCCCACCGGGGAGCTGTTTTTT.

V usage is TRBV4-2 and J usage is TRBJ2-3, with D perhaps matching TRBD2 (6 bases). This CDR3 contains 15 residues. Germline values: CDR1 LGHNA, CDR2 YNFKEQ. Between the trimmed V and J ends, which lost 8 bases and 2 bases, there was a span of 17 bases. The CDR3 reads CASLRSGTPTDTQYF. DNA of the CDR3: TGTGCCAGCCTTCGCTCCGGGACTCCCACAGATACGCAGTATTTT.

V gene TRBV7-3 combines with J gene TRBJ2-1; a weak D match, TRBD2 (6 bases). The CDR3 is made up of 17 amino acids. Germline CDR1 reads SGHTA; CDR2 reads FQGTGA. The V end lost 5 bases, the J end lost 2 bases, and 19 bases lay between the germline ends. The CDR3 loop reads CASSIIELAGTYNEQFF. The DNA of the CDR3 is TGTGCCAGCAGCATAATAGAACTAGCTGGGACCTACAATGAGCAGTTCTTC.

CDR3 sequence: CASQSGGLYNEQFF. The CDR3 nucleotides are TGTGCCAGCCAGAGCGGGGGCCTTTACAATGAGCAGTTCTTC. The J gene is TRBJ2-1, the V gene TRBV28; 8 nucleotides align to TRBD2. This CDR3 has 14 amino acids. V shed 8 bases, J shed 4 bases, and the junction held 7 bases outside the gene matches. Germline CDR1 reads MDHEN; CDR2 reads SYDVKM.

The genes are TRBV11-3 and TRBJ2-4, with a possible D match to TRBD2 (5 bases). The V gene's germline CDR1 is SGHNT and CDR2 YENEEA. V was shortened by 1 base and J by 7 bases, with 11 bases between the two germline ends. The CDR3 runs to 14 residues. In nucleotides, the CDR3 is TGTGCCAGCAGCTTAGCGGGAAGTGGGAACATTCAGTACTTC. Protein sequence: CASSLAGSGNIQYF.

CDR3 in DNA: TGTGCCAGCAGCTTAACGGCACAGGGGATGGGGAGGACTGAAGCTTTCTTT. It specifies CASSLTAQGMGRTEAFF. This rearrangement joins TRBV7-3 to TRBJ1-1; 7 nucleotides match TRBD1. The CDR3 is 17 residues long. Losses at the gene ends were 0 bases for V and 5 bases for J; bases not matched to a gene: 12. The V gene's germline CDR1 is SGHTA and CDR2 FQGTGA.

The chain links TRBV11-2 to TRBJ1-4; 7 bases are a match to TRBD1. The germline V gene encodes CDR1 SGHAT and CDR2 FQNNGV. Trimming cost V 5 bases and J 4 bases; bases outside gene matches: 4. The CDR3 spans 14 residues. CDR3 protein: CASSRTGVNEKLFF. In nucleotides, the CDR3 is TGTGCCAGCAGCCGAACAGGGGTTAATGAAAAACTGTTTTTT.

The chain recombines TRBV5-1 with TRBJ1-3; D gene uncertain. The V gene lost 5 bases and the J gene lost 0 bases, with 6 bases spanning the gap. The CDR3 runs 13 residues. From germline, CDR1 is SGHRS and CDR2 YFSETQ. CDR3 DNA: TGCGCCAGCAGGGTCCCCTCTGGAAACACCATATATTTT. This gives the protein CASRVPSGNTIYF. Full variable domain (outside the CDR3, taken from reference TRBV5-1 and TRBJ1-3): KAGVTQTPRYLIKTRGQQVTLSCSPISGHRSVSWYQQTPGQGLQFLFEYFSETQRNKGNFPGRFSGRQFSNSRSEMNVSTLELGDSALYLCASRVPSGNTIYFGEGSWLTVV.

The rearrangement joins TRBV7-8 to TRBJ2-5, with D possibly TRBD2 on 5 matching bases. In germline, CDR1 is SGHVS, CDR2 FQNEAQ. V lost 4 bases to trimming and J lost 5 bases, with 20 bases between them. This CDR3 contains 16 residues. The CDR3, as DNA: TGTGCCAGCAGCTCGCGGAGAGGGATCAGAGGCGAGACCCAGTACTTC. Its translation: CASSSRRGIRGETQYF.

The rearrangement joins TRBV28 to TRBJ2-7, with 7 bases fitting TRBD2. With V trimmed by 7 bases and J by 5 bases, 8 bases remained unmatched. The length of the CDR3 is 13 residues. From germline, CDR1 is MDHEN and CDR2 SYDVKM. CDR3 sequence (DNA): TGTGCCAGCACACCCGGGAGGTCAAACGAGCAGTACTTC. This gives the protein CASTPGRSNEQYF. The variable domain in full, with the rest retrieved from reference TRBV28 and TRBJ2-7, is DVKVTQSSRYLVKRTGEKVFLECVQDMDHENMFWYRQDPGLGLRLIYFSYDVKMKEKGDIPEGYSVSREKKERFSLILESASTNQTSMYLCASTPGRSNEQYFGPGTRLTVT.

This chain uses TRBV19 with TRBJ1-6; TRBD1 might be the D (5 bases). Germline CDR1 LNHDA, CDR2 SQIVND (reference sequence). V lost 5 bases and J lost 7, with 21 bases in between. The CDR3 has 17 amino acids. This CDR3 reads CASSVPGSIKGNSPLHF. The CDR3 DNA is TGTGCCAGTAGTGTTCCGGGCTCTATCAAGGGGAATTCACCCCTCCACTTT. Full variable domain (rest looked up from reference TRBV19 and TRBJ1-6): DGGITQSPKYLFRKEGQNVTLSCEQNLNHDAMYWYRQDPGQGLRLIYYSQIVNDFQKGDIAEGYSVSREKKESFPLTVTSAQKNPTAFYLCASSVPGSIKGNSPLHFGNGTRLTVT.

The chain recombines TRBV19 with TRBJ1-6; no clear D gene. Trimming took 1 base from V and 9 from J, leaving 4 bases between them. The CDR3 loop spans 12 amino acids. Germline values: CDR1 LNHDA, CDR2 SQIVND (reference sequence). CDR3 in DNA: TGTGCCAGTAGTATAGGAAGTTCACCCCTCCACTTT. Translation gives CASSIGSSPLHF.

CDR3 residues: CASRGGVSYNEQFF. The CDR3 nucleotides are TGTGCCAGCCGAGGGGGGGTAAGCTACAATGAGCAGTTCTTC. The V gene is TRBV5-8, the J gene TRBJ2-1, with D perhaps TRBD2 (7 bases). CDR1 SGHTS and CDR2 YDEGEE come from the germline V gene. Trimming took 7 bases from V and 3 from J, leaving 14 bases between them. The CDR3 covers 14 residues.

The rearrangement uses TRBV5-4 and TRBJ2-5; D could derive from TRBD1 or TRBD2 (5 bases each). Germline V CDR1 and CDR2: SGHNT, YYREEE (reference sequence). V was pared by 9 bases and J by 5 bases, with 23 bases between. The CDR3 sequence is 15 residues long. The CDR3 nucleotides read TGTGCCACGACACCTATAGGGACGTCGGGGGAGACCCAGTACTTC. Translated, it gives CATTPIGTSGETQYF.

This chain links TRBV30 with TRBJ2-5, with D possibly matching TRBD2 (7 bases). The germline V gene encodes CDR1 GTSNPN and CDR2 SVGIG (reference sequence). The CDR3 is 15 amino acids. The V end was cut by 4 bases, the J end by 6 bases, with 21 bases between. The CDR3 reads CAWTVGGRGAKTQYF. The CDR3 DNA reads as TGTGCCTGGACCGTGGGTGGGAGGGGGGCCAAGACCCAGTACTTC.

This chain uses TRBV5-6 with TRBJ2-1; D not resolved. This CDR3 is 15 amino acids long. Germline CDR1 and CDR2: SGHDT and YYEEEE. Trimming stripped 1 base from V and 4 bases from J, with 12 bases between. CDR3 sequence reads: CASSLLAGMYNEQFF. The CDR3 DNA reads TGTGCCAGCAGCTTGTTAGCTGGAATGTACAATGAGCAGTTCTTC.

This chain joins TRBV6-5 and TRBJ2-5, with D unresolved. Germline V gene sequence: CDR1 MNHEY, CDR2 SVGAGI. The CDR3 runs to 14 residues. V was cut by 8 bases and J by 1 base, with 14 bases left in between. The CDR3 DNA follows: TGTGCCAGCCACACGTTAGGATTCCAAGAGACCCAGTACTTC. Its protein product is CASHTLGFQETQYF.

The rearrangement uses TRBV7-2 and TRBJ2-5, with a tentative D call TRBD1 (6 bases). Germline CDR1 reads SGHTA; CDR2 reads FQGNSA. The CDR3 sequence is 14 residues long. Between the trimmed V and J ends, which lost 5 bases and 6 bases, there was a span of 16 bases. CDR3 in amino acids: CASSSNRVGKTQYF. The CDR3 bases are TGTGCCAGCAGCAGCAACAGGGTAGGAAAGACCCAGTACTTC.

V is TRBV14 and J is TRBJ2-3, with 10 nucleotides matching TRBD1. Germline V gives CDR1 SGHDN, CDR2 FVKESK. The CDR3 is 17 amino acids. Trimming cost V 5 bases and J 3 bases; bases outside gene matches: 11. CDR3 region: CASSFPGGTGATDTQYF. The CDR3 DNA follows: TGTGCCAGCAGCTTCCCGGGAGGGACAGGGGCGACAGATACGCAGTATTTT.

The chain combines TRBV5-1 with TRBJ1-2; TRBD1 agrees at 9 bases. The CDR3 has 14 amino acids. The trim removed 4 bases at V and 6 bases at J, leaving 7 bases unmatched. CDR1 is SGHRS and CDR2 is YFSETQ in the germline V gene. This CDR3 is CASSSRDRVDGYTF. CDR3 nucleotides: TGCGCCAGCAGCAGCAGGGACAGGGTGGATGGCTACACCTTC.

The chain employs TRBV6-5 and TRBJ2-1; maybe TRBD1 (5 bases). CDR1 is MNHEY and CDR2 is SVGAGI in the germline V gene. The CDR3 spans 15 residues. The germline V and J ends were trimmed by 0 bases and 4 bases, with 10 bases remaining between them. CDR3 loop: CASSYSATVYNEQFF. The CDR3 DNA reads TGTGCCAGCAGTTACTCGGCGACAGTGTACAATGAGCAGTTCTTC.